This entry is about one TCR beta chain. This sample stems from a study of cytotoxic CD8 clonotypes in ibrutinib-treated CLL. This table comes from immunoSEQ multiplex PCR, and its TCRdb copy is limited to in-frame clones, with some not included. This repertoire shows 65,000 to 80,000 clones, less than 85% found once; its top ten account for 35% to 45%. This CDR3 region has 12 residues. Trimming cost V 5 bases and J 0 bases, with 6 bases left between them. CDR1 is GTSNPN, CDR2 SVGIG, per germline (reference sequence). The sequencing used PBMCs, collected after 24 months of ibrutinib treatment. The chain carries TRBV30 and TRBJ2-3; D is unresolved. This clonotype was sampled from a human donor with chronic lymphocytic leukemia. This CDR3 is CAWQVSTDTQYF. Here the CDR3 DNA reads TGTGCCTGGCAAGTGAGCACAGATACGCAGTATTTT.